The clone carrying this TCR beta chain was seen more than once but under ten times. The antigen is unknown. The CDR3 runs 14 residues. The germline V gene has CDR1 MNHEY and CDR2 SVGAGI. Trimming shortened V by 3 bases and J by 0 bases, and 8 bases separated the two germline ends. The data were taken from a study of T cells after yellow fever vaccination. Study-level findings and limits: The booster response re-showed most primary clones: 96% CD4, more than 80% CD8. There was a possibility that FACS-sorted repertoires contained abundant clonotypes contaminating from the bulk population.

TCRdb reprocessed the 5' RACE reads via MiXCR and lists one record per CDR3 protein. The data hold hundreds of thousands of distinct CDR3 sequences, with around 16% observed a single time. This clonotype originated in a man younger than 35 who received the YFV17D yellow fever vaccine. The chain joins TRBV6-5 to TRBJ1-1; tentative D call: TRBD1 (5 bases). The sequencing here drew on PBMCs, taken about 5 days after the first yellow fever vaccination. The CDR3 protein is CASSYDSMNTEAFF. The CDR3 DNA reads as TGTGCCAGCAGTTATGACAGCATGAACACTGAAGCTTTCTTT.